This T cell receptor beta chain was found in a study of Ad26.COV2.S vaccination and SARS-CoV-2 variants. The repertoire was sequenced with immunoSEQ multiplex PCR; TCRdb's copy has only in-frame clones and lacks some. This table holds about 280,000 clones, around 87% found once. Noted treatment: roughly 20 received Ad26.COV2.S at low or high dose, single or two shots; about 5 received placebo; per-sample allocation not given. Material that was analyzed had been drawn on day 63 after the first vaccine or placebo injection. In Boston, an adult donor aged 18-55 years took part. The CDR3 loop spans 13 amino acids. The V end lost 3 bases, the J end lost 5 bases, and 10 bases lay between the germline ends. Germline loops: CDR1 SGHTA, CDR2 FQGNSA.

The chain carries TRBV7-2 and TRBJ1-1; unclear D gene. The sequence was collected from a person aged 18-60 years who received the Ad26.COV2.S COVID-19 vaccine or a placebo. The sequencing here drew on peripheral blood, taken in a trial of Ad26.COV2.S vaccine versus placebo. The CDR3, as DNA: TGTGCCAGCAGCTTTGTATGGAGGACTGAAGCTTTCTTT. Translating it yields CASSFVWRTEAFF.